Below are 10 T cell receptor beta chains sequenced from a single sample in a study of T cell responses to AZD1222 COVID-19 vaccine. TCRdb's copy holds only in-frame clones and misses some; the assay was immunoSEQ multiplex PCR. Of about 130,000 clones listed, 84% are singletons. Sequenced here: peripheral blood, sampled on day 0 of AZD1222 vaccination. The source is an adult in good health.

This sequence joins TRBV6-1 and TRBJ1-1; D not resolved. Germline V gene lookup returns CDR1 MNHNS and CDR2 SASEGT. The CDR3 covers 11 residues. Trimming pared 0 bases from V and 11 bases from J, leaving 7 bases between. This chain's CDR3 is CASSEAPVAFF. Written as DNA, the CDR3 is TGTGCCAGCAGTGAAGCCCCGGTGGCTTTCTTT.

The chain uses TRBV10-3 and TRBJ1-1; D gene uncertain. The CDR3 spans 13 residues. Per germline, CDR1 ENHRY and CDR2 SYGVKD. Trimming removed 3 bases from V and 8 bases from J, with 13 bases in between. The CDR3 reads CAISELVLTEAFF. The DNA for the CDR3 is TGTGCCATCAGTGAATTGGTACTCACGGAAGCTTTCTTT.

The CDR3, as DNA: TGTGCCAGCAGTCCGTCGTCTTTAGGATATGGCTACACCTTC. Translating gives CASSPSSLGYGYTF. The rearrangement uses TRBV27 and TRBJ1-2; D unclear. With 5 bases removed from V and 5 bases from J, the gap between germline ends came to 15 bases. CDR1 and CDR2 (germline): MNHEY, SMNVEV (reference sequence). There are 14 residues in the CDR3.

This clone was observed a few times. The chain recombines TRBV6-1 with TRBJ1-6, with D hard to call. With 2 bases removed from V and 7 bases from J, the gap between germline ends came to 15 bases. The CDR3 is 16 residues long. Germline lookup yields CDR1 MNHNS and CDR2 SASEGT. The CDR3 spells CASSELGSSPNSPLHF. CDR3 coding DNA: TGTGCCAGCAGTGAACTGGGTTCGTCCCCGAATTCACCCCTCCACTTT.

This clone was counted once. The V call is TRBV28, the J call TRBJ1-4; tentatively, D is TRBD1 (5 bases). The CDR3 loop spans 15 amino acids. The V gene's germline CDR1 is MDHEN and CDR2 SYDVKM. V shed 1 base and J shed 8 bases, with 14 bases lying between them. The CDR3 here is CASSLSGATGEKLFF. CDR3 nucleotide sequence: TGTGCCAGCAGTTTATCTGGGGCCACGGGGGAAAAACTGTTTTTT.

The rearrangement joins TRBV7-3 to TRBJ1-1, with D unclear. Per the germline V gene, CDR1 is SGHTA and CDR2 is FQGTGA. There are 13 residues in the CDR3. V was pared by 3 bases and J by 4 bases, with 9 bases between. CDR3: CASSLLDGTEAFF. DNA of the CDR3: TGTGCCAGCAGCTTGTTGGACGGCACTGAAGCTTTCTTT.

The chain employs TRBV25-1 and TRBJ1-4; D ambiguous. V lost 3 bases and J lost 7, with 9 bases in between. The CDR3 covers 13 residues. The germline V gene has CDR1 MGHDK and CDR2 SYGVNS. The CDR3 DNA reads TGTGCCAGCAGTGAGGCGGCGAGTGAAAAACTGTTTTTT. Translated, it gives CASSEAASEKLFF. Looking up the rest from reference TRBV25-1 and TRBJ1-4 gives the full variable domain: EADIYQTPRYLVIGTGKKITLECSQTMGHDKMYWYQQDPGMELHLIHYSYGVNSTEKGDLSSESTVSRIRTEHFPLTLESARPSHTSQYLCASSEAASEKLFFGSGTQLSVL.

V gene TRBV28 combines with J gene TRBJ2-5, with D perhaps matching TRBD1 (6 bases). Per the germline V gene, CDR1 is MDHEN and CDR2 is SYDVKM. The CDR3 sequence is 14 residues long. Trimming cost V 3 bases and J 5 bases, with 13 bases left between them. Written as DNA, the CDR3 is TGTGCCAGCAGTTTCAGGGGTCAATGGGAGACCCAGTACTTC. Translation: CASSFRGQWETQYF.

V and J are TRBV11-2 and TRBJ2-5; 9 bases are shared with TRBD1. J lost 5 bases, V lost 5 bases, and 9 bases had no gene match. The CDR3 has 15 amino acids. The germline gives CDR1 SGHAT, CDR2 FQNNGV. The CDR3 is CASSARTGAEETQYF. The CDR3 DNA is TGTGCCAGCAGCGCCCGGACAGGGGCTGAGGAGACCCAGTACTTC.

This chain links TRBV28 with TRBJ1-1; D remains unclear. In germline, CDR1 is MDHEN, CDR2 SYDVKM. CDR3 length equals 10 residues. The V and J ends lost 8 bases and 5 bases respectively, with 6 bases between them. This CDR3 reads CASVRTEAFF. In nucleotides, the CDR3 is TGTGCCAGCGTAAGGACTGAAGCTTTCTTT.